The source of this T cell receptor (beta chain) is a study of technical replicates of blood from a few donors. The V and J ends lost 5 bases and 7 bases, in that order; junction bases with no gene match: 9. This CDR3 has 16 amino acids. Germline V gene sequence: CDR1 SGHTA, CDR2 FQGNSA. The assay was immunoSEQ multiplex PCR, and TCRdb's table has in-frame clones only and misses some. In the table there are over 50,000 clones, more than 75% of which are singletons. V gene TRBV7-2 combines with J gene TRBJ2-1; TRBD2 agrees at 12 bases. The sequence was collected from a human donor in good health. Some clones in this sample may be carry-over from other donors' samples. Material for sequencing was PBMCs. The CDR3 region has the DNA TGTGCCAGCAGCCCGACAACTAGCGGGAGGCGGAATGAGCAGTTCTTC. It translates to CASSPTTSGRRNEQFF. The variable domain in full, with the rest retrieved from reference TRBV7-2 and TRBJ2-1, is GAGVSQSPSNKVTEKGKDVELRCDPISGHTALYWYRQSLGQGLEFLIYFQGNSAPDKSGLPSDRFSAERTGGSVSTLTIQRTQQEDSAVYLCASSPTTSGRRNEQFFGPGTRLTVL.